The present entry profiles one T cell receptor beta chain with its context. Its antigen remains unidentified. Vbeta (60) and Jbeta (13) primers were used in the PCR. Per the authors' pipeline: Some 80 million unique TCR beta chains, 10 million to 14 million shared, were counted in a later analysis. Some clones are missing from TCRdb's copy, which holds only in-frame ones; the method was immunoSEQ multiplex PCR. The DNA was the basis for D and trimming; V, J and clone size are from that table. The sample carries 200,000 to 250,000 clones, more than 60% recorded once. The data are from a study of cytomegalovirus exposure and HLA in healthy donors. Study observations and caveats: At a 0.05 false discovery rate, a later analysis found some 18,000 TCR beta sequences to be associated with HLA alleles.

V lost 3 bases to trimming and J lost 0 bases, with 21 bases between them. The CDR3 spans 18 residues. Germline CDR1 is SEHNR and CDR2 is FQNEAQ (reference sequence). Sequenced sample: PBMCs. The chain employs TRBV7-9 and TRBJ2-7; D gene ambiguous. This TCR was recovered from a man aged 40-50 years in good health and CMV-seronegative. The CDR3 protein is CASSLSGVAKSSSYEQYF. CDR3 in DNA: TGTGCCAGCAGCTTGTCCGGTGTTGCGAAAAGTAGCTCCTACGAGCAGTACTTC.